There are many counts of the clone carrying this T cell receptor (beta chain). Its matching antigen is unknown. The data originate from a study of T-cell reconstitution after alpha-beta-depleted transplantation in children. Preparation of the TCRbeta library used unique molecular identifiers. TCRdb re-analysed the PCR reads in MiXCR, keeping a single row per CDR3 protein. Of 330,000 or so distinct CDR3 sequences in the sample, 9.5% to 13% were seen once. Trimming pared 2 bases from V and 2 bases from J, leaving 13 bases between. The CDR3 contains 15 residues. Points from the study as a whole: There were some patients whose high TCRbeta diversity at day 60 came from surviving recipient T cells and thymic progenitors.

The specimen was PBMCs, collected before TCRalphabeta/CD19-depleted stem cell transplant. This TCR derives from a boy under two years old with acute myeloid leukemia, due to receive a stem cell transplant. This chain joins TRBV12-3 or TRBV12-4 and TRBJ2-7; tentative D call: TRBD2 (5 bases). The chain's CDR3 is CASSLMPEVPYEQYF. CDR3 bases: TGTGCCAGCAGTTTAATGCCGGAGGTTCCCTACGAGCAGTACTTC.